A single sample is the source of the 32 T cell receptor beta chains below, sequenced in a study of tumor-infiltrating lymphocytes in oesophageal squamous cell carcinoma. TCRdb fed the PCR reads into MiXCR, producing one record per CDR3 protein. The sample has about 15,000 distinct CDR3 sequences; roughly half are singletons. The source material was esophageal tumor tissue. These receptors all come from a female donor with esophageal squamous cell carcinoma.

This clonotype was counted many times. This sequence joins TRBV7-8 and TRBJ2-5, with a tentative D call TRBD1 (6 bases). The CDR3 spans 15 residues. Trimming took off 0 bases at V and 4 bases at J, with 12 bases between the two ends. The germline V gene has CDR1 SGHVS and CDR2 FQNEAQ. The CDR3 spells CASSLARGGGETQYF. As DNA, the CDR3 is TGTGCCAGCAGCTTAGCCAGGGGTGGCGGAGAGACCCAGTACTTC.

In its sample, this clonotype was seen many times. The chain joins TRBV7-2 to TRBJ2-5, with D tentatively TRBD2 (5 bases). The J call is in doubt because the DNA end fits TRBJ2-7 better. The CDR3 runs to 16 residues. CDR1 and CDR2 from the germline V gene are SGHTA and FQGNSA. The DNA of the CDR3 is TGTGCCAGCAGCTCCCCCCTAGGGCGGGTCCGGTACGAGCAGTACTTC. Protein sequence: CASSSPLGRVRYEQYF.

This sequence joins TRBV7-4 and TRBJ2-6, with D unresolved. The closer fit of TRBJ2-7 to the DNA end suggests the J call may be wrong. CDR1 SGHVT and CDR2 SQSDAQ come from the germline V gene. This CDR3 contains 12 residues. The DNA of the CDR3 is TGTGCCAGCAGCGAAATAGGGTACGAGCAGTACTTC. This sequence encodes CASSEIGYEQYF.

The chain employs TRBV7-2 and TRBJ2-7, with a possible D match to TRBD1 (5 bases). The end of the DNA is better explained by TRBJ2-5, so the J call may be wrong. There are 15 residues in the CDR3. Germline CDR1 reads SGHTA; CDR2 reads FQGNSA. CDR3 protein: CASSLTGSRAETQYF. The CDR3 nucleotides read TGTGCCAGCAGCTTAACAGGCTCTCGTGCAGAGACCCAGTACTTC.

This clonotype qualifies as medium-sized. This chain connects TRBV28 to TRBJ2-1, with 10 bases identical to TRBD2. The germline V gene has CDR1 MDHEN and CDR2 SYDVKM. Trimming at V came to 3 bases and at J to 5 bases, leaving 4 bases not matched to a gene. The CDR3 is made up of 15 amino acids. The CDR3 sequence is CASSFLLAGNNEQFF. DNA of the CDR3: TGTGCCAGCAGTTTTTTACTAGCGGGGAACAATGAGCAGTTCTTC.

The J gene is TRBJ2-4, the V gene TRBV7-8; tentatively, D is TRBD2 (6 bases). There are 14 residues in the CDR3. V lost 4 bases and J lost 13, with 20 bases in between. From germline, CDR1 is SGHVS and CDR2 FQNEAQ. This CDR3 is CASSSGGPTREQYF. The CDR3 nucleotides are TGTGCCAGCAGCTCCGGAGGGCCGACTCGGGAGCAGTACTTC.

The chain combines TRBV25-1 with TRBJ1-3; D remains unclear. CDR1 and CDR2 (germline): MGHDK, SYGVNS. The CDR3 is made up of 13 amino acids. Trimming left V 3 bases short and J 4 bases short, with 7 bases between. CDR3 loop: CASSDRLGNTIYF. DNA for the CDR3: TGTGCCAGCAGTGATCGTCTAGGAAACACCATATATTTT.

The rearrangement uses TRBV28 and TRBJ2-7; 11 nucleotides align to TRBD1. J was trimmed by 4 bases and V by 10 bases; bases with no gene match: 9. CDR1 MDHEN and CDR2 SYDVKM come from the germline V gene. The CDR3 length is 14 residues. The CDR3, as DNA: TGTGCCATCCATGGGGGGACAGGGGGGTACGAGCAGTACTTC. Translating it yields CAIHGGTGGYEQYF.

This clonotype was detected only a few times. The rearrangement joins TRBV6-1 to TRBJ2-5; no clear D gene. The germline V and J ends were trimmed by 4 bases and 1 base, with 7 bases remaining between them. Germline CDR1 MNHNS, CDR2 SASEGT. The CDR3 totals 13 residues. CDR3 residues: CASSGVSQETQYF. CDR3 DNA sequence: TGTGCCAGCAGTGGGGTATCCCAAGAGACCCAGTACTTC.

The rearrangement links TRBV7-2 to TRBJ2-5; the D gene is possibly TRBD2 (5 bases). The J call is in doubt because the DNA end fits TRBJ2-7 better. The V gene's germline CDR1 is SGHTA and CDR2 FQGNSA. This CDR3 has 14 residues. CDR3 in amino acids: CASSLASAEYEQYF. In DNA, the CDR3 is TGTGCCAGCAGCTTAGCCTCAGCGGAATACGAGCAGTACTTC.

This chain uses TRBV7-2 with TRBJ2-5; 13 bases agree with TRBD2. The assigned J gene may be wrong: the sequence end matches TRBJ2-7 better. The CDR3 consists of 15 residues. Germline V gene sequence: CDR1 SGHTA, CDR2 FQGNSA. The CDR3 region has the DNA TGTGCCAGCAGCCCGGGGACTAGCGGGACAGACGAGCAGTACTTC. Translated, it gives CASSPGTSGTDEQYF.

V usage is TRBV11-2 and J usage is TRBJ2-7; TRBD2 matches 7 bases. The better agreement between TRBJ2-5 and the DNA end casts doubt on the J call. Germline V gene data show CDR1 as SGHAT and CDR2 as FQNNGV. This CDR3 spans 14 amino acids. CDR3 region: CASSPSGVGETQYF. For the CDR3, the DNA is TGTGCCAGCAGCCCCAGCGGGGTCGGTGAGACCCAGTACTTC.

The chain joins TRBV27 to TRBJ2-3; either TRBD1 or TRBD2 may supply D (6 bases each). The J call may be wrong; the DNA end is better matched by TRBJ2-7. This CDR3 contains 15 residues. Per germline, CDR1 MNHEY and CDR2 SMNVEV (reference sequence). CDR3 DNA: TGTGCCAGCAGTTTAAAAGGGGGGCTCTCCTACGAGCAGTACTTC. Amino acid sequence: CASSLKGGLSYEQYF.

The rearrangement joins TRBV7-6 to TRBJ2-7; D possibly corresponds to TRBD2 (6 bases). The V and J ends lost 1 base and 2 bases respectively, with 18 bases between them. This CDR3 contains 17 residues. The germline V gene encodes CDR1 SGHVS and CDR2 FNYEAQ. CDR3 sequence (DNA): TGTGCCAGCAGCTTAGAGACGGAGGGGAGGAACCCCTACGAGCAGTACTTC. This codes for CASSLETEGRNPYEQYF. The full variable domain, its missing parts supplied by reference TRBV7-6 and TRBJ2-7, is GAGVSQSPRYKVTKRGQDVALRCDPISGHVSLYWYRQALGQGPEFLTYFNYEAQQDKSGLPNDRFSAERPEGSISTLTIQRTEQRDSAMYRCASSLETEGRNPYEQYFGPGTRLTVT.

This clonotype was counted at least ten times. This chain connects TRBV6-1 to TRBJ1-1; 7 bases align to TRBD1. The V gene's germline CDR1 is MNHNS and CDR2 SASEGT. The CDR3 is 14 residues long. Trimming at V came to 3 bases and at J to 1 base, leaving 2 bases not matched to a gene. The CDR3 reads CASSETGPNTEAFF. The DNA of the CDR3 is TGTGCCAGCAGTGAGACAGGGCCGAACACTGAAGCTTTCTTT.

The J gene is TRBJ1-1, the V gene TRBV6-1; maybe TRBD1 (6 bases). V lost 6 bases, J lost 9 bases, and 20 bases lay in between. The CDR3 spans 14 residues. Germline V lookup: CDR1 MNHNS, CDR2 SASEGT. The CDR3 loop reads CASRENRVSRKAFF. For the CDR3, the DNA is TGTGCCAGCAGGGAAAACAGGGTTAGCCGGAAAGCTTTCTTT.

This chain joins TRBV7-2 and TRBJ2-5, with unresolved D. The J call may not be correct, given that the DNA end is closer to TRBJ2-7. Germline CDR1 reads SGHTA; CDR2 reads FQGNSA. The CDR3 length is 13 residues. The CDR3 DNA is TGTGCCAGCAGCCCCCATCTGCTCGGCGAGCAGTACTTC. This translates into CASSPHLLGEQYF.

This chain uses TRBV12-3 or TRBV12-4 with TRBJ2-1; no clear D gene. This CDR3 is 11 amino acids long. V was cut by 3 bases and J by 10 bases, with 7 bases left in between. The CDR3 nucleotides read TGTGCCAGCAGTTTTTCGGACGAGCAGTTCTTC. Its translation is CASSFSDEQFF.

CDR3: CASRLDRGRADTQYF. DNA for the CDR3: TGTGCCAGCAGACTTGACAGGGGGCGAGCAGATACGCAGTATTTT. The chain couples TRBV6-1 to TRBJ2-3; 10 bases map to TRBD1. Germline V lookup: CDR1 MNHNS, CDR2 SASEGT. This CDR3 contains 15 residues. With V trimmed by 6 bases and J by 4 bases, 7 bases remained unmatched.

Turning to this clonotype: The junction and the germline gene differ at one end; a read error may be behind it. J is TRBJ2-7 and V is TRBV7-7; 13 bases match TRBD2. The DNA end favors TRBJ2-5, so the J call may be wrong. Germline CDR1 SSHAT, CDR2 FNYEAQ (reference sequence). The CDR3 extends over 15 amino acids. CDR3 residues: CASSLGLAGSETQYF. The DNA of the CDR3 is TGTGCTAGCAGCTTGGGACTAGCGGGAAGCGAGACCCAGTACTTC.

The chain has TRBV7-6 and TRBJ2-3, with D perhaps matching TRBD2 (6 bases). The J call is uncertain, as TRBJ2-7 better fits the DNA end. The CDR3 covers 18 residues. Germline V CDR1 and CDR2: SGHVS, FNYEAQ. The CDR3: CASSLRGGREYQNYEQYF. The CDR3 DNA sequence: TGTGCCAGCAGCCTACGAGGTGGTCGGGAGTACCAAAACTACGAGCAGTACTTC.

The CDR3 DNA follows: TGTGCCAGCACCTCCGGGCCGGGGTTAAGGGAGACCCAGTACTTC. Translated, it gives CASTSGPGLRETQYF. The rearrangement joins TRBV12-3 or TRBV12-4 to TRBJ2-7, with D perhaps matching TRBD2 (5 bases). The assigned J gene may be wrong: the sequence end matches TRBJ2-5 better. The CDR3 spans 15 residues.

Only a few counts were recorded for this clonotype. The chain is built from TRBV7-6 and TRBJ2-7; D is ambiguous. V dropped 1 base and J dropped 0 bases, with 10 bases sitting between them. The CDR3 is 15 amino acids. Germline V gene lookup returns CDR1 SGHVS and CDR2 FNYEAQ. Here the CDR3 DNA reads TGTGCCAGCAGCTTAGTCTCCAGTAACTCCTACGAGCAGTACTTC. It codes for CASSLVSSNSYEQYF.

The table lists this clonotype with many counts. V is TRBV5-4 and J is TRBJ1-2; 7 bases line up with TRBD1. This CDR3 is built from 14 residues. Per germline, CDR1 SGHNT and CDR2 YYREEE (reference sequence). The V segment lost 6 bases and the J segment 6 bases; nucleotides outside the gene matches: 11. The CDR3 region has the DNA TGTGCCAGCACCCTAGACAGGGAAGTTCATGGCTACACCTTC. It yields the protein CASTLDREVHGYTF.

The J gene is TRBJ2-1, the V gene TRBV7-3; TRBD2 agrees at 9 bases. The CDR3 contains 15 residues. Germline V CDR1 and CDR2: SGHTA, FQGTGA. V lost 1 base and J lost 6; bases outside the gene matches: 4. CDR3 residues: CASSLRGLASNEQFF. The CDR3 DNA reads TGTGCCAGCAGCTTAAGGGGACTAGCCTCCAATGAGCAGTTCTTC.

The chain has TRBV10-2 and TRBJ2-7; D not certain. Trimming left V 3 bases short and J 7 bases short, with 10 bases between. The CDR3 length is 12 residues. Germline CDR1 WSHSY, CDR2 SAAADI. Here the CDR3 reads CASSEFGNEQYF. The CDR3 DNA follows: TGCGCCAGCAGTGAATTCGGCAATGAGCAGTACTTC.

This clonotype was recorded at least ten times. This chain joins TRBV7-9 and TRBJ2-1; 12 bases are a match to TRBD2. The germline CDR1 and CDR2 sequences are SEHNR and FQNEAQ (reference sequence). The V gene end was trimmed by 1 base and the J gene end by 8 bases; junction bases not matched to a gene: 12. This CDR3 is built from 18 residues. The CDR3 DNA is TGTGCCAGCAGCTTAGGGTGGCTAGCGGGAGGGCACAGGCATGAGCAGTTCTTC. Translating it yields CASSLGWLAGGHRHEQFF. Full variable domain (rest looked up from reference TRBV7-9 and TRBJ2-1): DTGVSQNPRHKITKRGQNVTFRCDPISEHNRLYWYRQTLGQGPEFLTYFQNEAQLEKSRLLSDRFSAERPKGSFSTLEIQRTEQGDSAMYLCASSLGWLAGGHRHEQFFGPGTRLTVL.

The chain employs TRBV7-2 and TRBJ2-7; a weak D match, TRBD2 (7 bases). Gene TRBJ2-5 matches the end of the DNA better, so the J call may be wrong. The CDR3 runs 15 residues. CDR1 SGHTA and CDR2 FQGNSA come from the germline V gene. This CDR3 is CASSLVRGGGETQYF. The CDR3 nucleotides read TGTGCCAGCAGCTTGGTCAGAGGGGGAGGGGAGACCCAGTACTTC.

This clonotype was recorded a few times. The chain links TRBV5-1 to TRBJ2-5; TRBD1 matches 8 bases. This CDR3 is built from 14 residues. The germline CDR1 and CDR2 sequences are SGHRS and YFSETQ. The J segment lost 4 bases and the V segment lost 6 bases, leaving 8 bases of the junction unmatched. The CDR3 DNA reads TGCGCCAGCAACCAGGGGGCGTATGGAGAGACCCAGTACTTC. Protein: CASNQGAYGETQYF.

This clonotype turned up a few times. The genes are TRBV7-2 and TRBJ2-1; the D is unclear. Trimming shortened V by 1 base and J by 4 bases, and 5 bases separated the two germline ends. The germline gives CDR1 SGHTA, CDR2 FQGNSA. This CDR3 is built from 13 residues. CDR3: CASSLVAYNEQFF. The CDR3 DNA follows: TGTGCCAGCAGCTTAGTGGCATACAATGAGCAGTTCTTC.

This clonotype showed up just a few times. A much bigger clone sits one base away, suggesting this may be a read error. The V call is TRBV5-8, the J call TRBJ2-5; 9 nucleotides line up with TRBD2. The J call may be mistaken, given a closer DNA end match to TRBJ2-1. The germline V gene encodes CDR1 SGHTS and CDR2 YDEGEE. The CDR3 is made up of 14 amino acids. The CDR3 bases are TGTGCCAGCACCCGACTAGCGGAAGAATACGAGCAGTTCTTC. The encoded protein is CASTRLAEEYEQFF.

The table lists this clonotype with a count of one. At one end the junction does not follow the germline gene, possibly because of a read error. The V call is TRBV7-6, the J call TRBJ2-5; the D gene is possibly TRBD1 (7 bases). The CDR3 consists of 15 residues. Germline CDR1 SGHVS, CDR2 FNYEAQ. The CDR3 spells CASSTATGRNSPLHF. The CDR3 DNA follows: TGTGCCAGCAGCACAGCGACAGGGAGGAATTCACCCCTCCACTTC.